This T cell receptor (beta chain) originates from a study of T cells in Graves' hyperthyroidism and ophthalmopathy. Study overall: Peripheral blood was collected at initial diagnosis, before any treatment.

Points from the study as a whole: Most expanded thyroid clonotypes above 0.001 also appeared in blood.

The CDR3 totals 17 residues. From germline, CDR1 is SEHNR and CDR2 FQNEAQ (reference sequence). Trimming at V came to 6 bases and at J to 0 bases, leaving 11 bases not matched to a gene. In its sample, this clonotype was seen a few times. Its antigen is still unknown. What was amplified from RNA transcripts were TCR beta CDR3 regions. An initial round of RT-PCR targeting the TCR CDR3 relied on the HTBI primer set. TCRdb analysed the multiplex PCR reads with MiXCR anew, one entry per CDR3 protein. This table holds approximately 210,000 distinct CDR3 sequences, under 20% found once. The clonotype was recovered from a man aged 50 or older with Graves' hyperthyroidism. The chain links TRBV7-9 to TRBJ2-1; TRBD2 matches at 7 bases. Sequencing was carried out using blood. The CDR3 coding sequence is TGTGCCAGCAGTTCCCCCTTAGCGGGTCGCTCCTACAATGAGCAGTTCTTC. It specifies CASSSPLAGRSYNEQFF.